The T cell receptor beta chain under discussion was sequenced for a study of early T cells in non-severe SARS-CoV-2 infection. The overall study: The chains were unpaired, and the sequenced material was bulk RNA from unsorted whole blood.

Attached unique molecular identifiers marked individual cDNA molecules. TCRdb redid the calling of the 5' RACE reads with MiXCR, one entry per CDR3 protein. The data hold roughly 57,000 distinct CDR3 sequences, with approximately 13% observed a single time. The table lists this clonotype with many counts. Its target is unknown. This CDR3 contains 17 residues. V was shortened by 2 bases and J by 0 bases, with 14 bases between the two germline ends. Per the germline V gene, CDR1 is MNHEY and CDR2 is SVGAGI. General study results and limits: The study's VDJdb matching favored anti-spike CD8 responses and missed private and CD4 specificities.

Sequenced material: whole blood, taken at baseline. This receptor was identified in an adult who was a healthcare worker with PCR-confirmed SARS-CoV-2 infection or an uninfected control (not recorded which). The rearrangement uses TRBV6-5 and TRBJ2-1, with D maybe TRBD2 (5 bases). CDR3 in DNA: TGTGCCAGCAGTTACCTGGGCGGTGGGAGCTCCTACAATGAGCAGTTCTTC. Translating gives CASSYLGGGSSYNEQFF.